This T cell receptor (beta chain) came from a study of blood T cell repertoires in COVID-19. The participants were between roughly 18 and 89 years old and came from about two dozen US areas. After removal of 0 bases from V and 15 bases from J, the junction contained 10 bases not matched to a gene. This CDR3 region has 15 residues. Germline CDR1 and CDR2: ENHRY and SYGVKD. The method was immunoSEQ multiplex PCR; TCRdb's version includes in-frame clones alone and lacks a portion of them. The top ten clones hold around 2.2% of a sample with a few hundred thousand clones, approximately 85% of them seen once. This clone was found once.

The receptor comes from a man aged 25-40 years who had recovered from COVID-19. Sequencing input: PBMCs or T cells enriched from blood (not recorded which). This chain uses TRBV10-3 with TRBJ2-1, with 11 bases identical to TRBD2. CDR3 region: CAISESGLAGGNGFF. DNA of the CDR3: TGTGCCATCAGTGAGTCGGGGCTAGCGGGGGGCAACGGGTTCTTC.